The text below deals with one T cell receptor beta chain. What antigen it recognizes has not been identified. No much larger clone exists at a distance of one base, and base qualities are not known. Each collaborating institution followed its own protocols to collect whole blood in K2EDTA tubes. Collaborator samples were shipped for TCRbeta analysis as frozen whole blood, isolated PBMCs, or DNA extracted from either sample type. The data are from a study of blood T cell repertoires in COVID-19 (dated by TCRdb to the early 2020s). Concerning the study at large: Samples covering the acute and convalescent phases of COVID-19 were provided by collaborators in the United States, Italy and Spain. The samples were drawn from the first 160 participants of the ongoing ImmuneRACE study and from 1,254 subjects provided by 6 global collaborators. The dataset comprised deeply sampled blood TCRbeta repertoires from subjects exposed to, actively infected with, or recovered from COVID-19. The prospective study material was composed of cDNA or gDNA derived from T cells, B-cell-depleted T cells, or PBMCs. Where available, HLA class I and class II types were obtained from metadata supplied by the sample provider rather than from assay-based typing. The repertoires were released in a freely available public database meant as a resource for research on the immune response to SARS-CoV-2. Nearly every sample came with metadata listing a de-identified subject ID, COVID-19 status, age in years and sex.

The immunoSEQ Assay, a bias-controlled multiplex PCR, was used to amplify TCRbeta CDR3 regions from genomic DNA. Regarding the original processing steps: Nucleated cell counts per sample were estimated from amplification of reference gene primers within the assay. Sequence reads were collapsed and filtered to measure the absolute abundance of every unique TCRbeta CDR3 rearrangement. For each sample, productive Simpson clonality was calculated as the square root of Simpson's diversity index across productive rearrangements. In its TCRdb copy, this immuneACCESS table keeps in-frame sequences only and misses some clones. Where compared with another copy, unresolved V genes explain less than half of these, and the others have no known cause. That table gives V, J and clone size, and the DNA gave D and trimming. The sample table shows under 65,000 clones, and around 92% are seen once. About 9% of the sample comes from the top ten.

Study-level results and caveats: The amount of clinical and demographic metadata varied by source and participant and was provided uncurated.

The germline V gene supplies CDR1 SNHLY and CDR2 FYNNEI. The cysteine opens and the phenylalanine closes a CDR3 of 13 amino acids. CDR3 DNA only is kept here, 39 bases in frame from base 1. The germline ends are 13 bases apart after V is trimmed by 4 bases and J by 8 bases. The origin of this receptor is a human donor in a cohort sampled during active COVID-19. The specimen sequenced was peripheral blood. Recombination joined TRBV2 with TRBJ2-3; the best D guess is TRBD2, with 6 bases matching. Read as DNA, the sequence is TGTGCCAGCAGTGCCCCTGGGGGGAGTACGCAGTATTTT. Its protein product is CASSAPGGSTQYF.